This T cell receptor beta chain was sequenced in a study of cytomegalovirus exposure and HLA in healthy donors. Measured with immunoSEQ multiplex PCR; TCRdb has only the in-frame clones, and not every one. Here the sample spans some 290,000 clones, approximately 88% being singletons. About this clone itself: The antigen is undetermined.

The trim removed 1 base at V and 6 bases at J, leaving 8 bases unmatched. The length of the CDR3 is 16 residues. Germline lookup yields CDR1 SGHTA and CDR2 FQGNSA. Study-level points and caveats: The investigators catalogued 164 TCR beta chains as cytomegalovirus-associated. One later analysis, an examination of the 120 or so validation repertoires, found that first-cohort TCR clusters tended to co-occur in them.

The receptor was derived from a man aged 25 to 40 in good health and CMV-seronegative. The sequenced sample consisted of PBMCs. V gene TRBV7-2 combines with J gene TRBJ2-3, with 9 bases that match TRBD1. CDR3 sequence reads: CASSLVFGTGIDTQYF. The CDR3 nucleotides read TGTGCCAGCAGCTTAGTTTTCGGGACAGGGATCGATACGCAGTATTTT.